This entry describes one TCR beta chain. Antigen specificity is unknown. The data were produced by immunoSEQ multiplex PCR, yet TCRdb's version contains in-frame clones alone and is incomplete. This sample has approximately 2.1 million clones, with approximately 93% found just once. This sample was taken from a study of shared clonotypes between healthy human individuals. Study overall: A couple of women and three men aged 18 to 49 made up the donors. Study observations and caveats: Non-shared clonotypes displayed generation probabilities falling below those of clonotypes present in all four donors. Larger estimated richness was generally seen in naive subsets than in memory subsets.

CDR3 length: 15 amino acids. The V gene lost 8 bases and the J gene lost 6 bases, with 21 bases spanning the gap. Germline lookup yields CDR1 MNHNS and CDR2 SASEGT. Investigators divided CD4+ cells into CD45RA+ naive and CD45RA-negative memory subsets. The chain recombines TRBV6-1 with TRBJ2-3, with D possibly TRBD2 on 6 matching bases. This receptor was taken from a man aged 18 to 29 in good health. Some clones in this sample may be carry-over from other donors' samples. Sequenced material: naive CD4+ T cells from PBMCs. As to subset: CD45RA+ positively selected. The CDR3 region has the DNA TGTGCCAGCGGCATACTGGGACTCCTACTCGATACGCAGTATTTT. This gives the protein CASGILGLLLDTQYF.